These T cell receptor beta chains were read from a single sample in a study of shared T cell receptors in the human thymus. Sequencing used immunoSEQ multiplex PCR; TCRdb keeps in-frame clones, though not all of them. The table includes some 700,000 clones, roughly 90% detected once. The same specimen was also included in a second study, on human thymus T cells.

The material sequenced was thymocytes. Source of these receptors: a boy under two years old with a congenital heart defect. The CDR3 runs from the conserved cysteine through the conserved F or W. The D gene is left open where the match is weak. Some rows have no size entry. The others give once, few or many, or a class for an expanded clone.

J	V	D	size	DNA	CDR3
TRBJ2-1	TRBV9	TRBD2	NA	TGTGCCAGCAGCGGCTCTAGCGGGAGGGCTGACTACAATGAGCAGTTCTTC	CASSGSSGRADYNEQFF
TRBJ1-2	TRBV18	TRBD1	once	TGTGCCAGCTCGCCCCGGACAGGGAGCTATGGCTACACCTTC	CASSPRTGSYGYTF
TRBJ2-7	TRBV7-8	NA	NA	TGTGCCAGCAGCCCCCCACATCTGGGCACTAGTCTTCACGAGCAGTACTTC	CASSPPHLGTSLHEQYF
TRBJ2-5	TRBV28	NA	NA	TGTGCCAGCAGTTTAATATCCCGGGAGACCCAGTACTTC	CASSLISRETQYF
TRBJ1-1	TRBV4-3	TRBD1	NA	TGCGCCAGCAGCCAAGAGGACAGGGGGCTTCCTGAAGCTTTCTTT	CASSQEDRGLPEAFF
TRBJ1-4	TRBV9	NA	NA	TGTGCCAGCAGCGTAGGGCCAGGGGTTGGTGAAAAACTGTTTTTT	CASSVGPGVGEKLFF
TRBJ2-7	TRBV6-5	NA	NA	TGTGCCAGCAGTGCTTCCTCTTTTAGAACCTACGAGCAGTACTTC	CASSASSFRTYEQYF
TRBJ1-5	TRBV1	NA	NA	TGCACCAGCAGCCTGGGGGAGGGGACGAAACAGCCCCAGCATTTT	CTSSLGEGTKQPQHF
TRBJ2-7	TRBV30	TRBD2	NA	TGTGCCTGGAGGGGCGGGAGAGGCTACGAGCAGTACTTC	CAWRGGRGYEQYF
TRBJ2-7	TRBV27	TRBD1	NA	TGTGCCAGCAGGGGACAGGGTTACGAGCAGTACTTC	CASRGQGYEQYF
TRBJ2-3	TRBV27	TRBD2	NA	TGTGCCAGCAGTTTAAACGGACGATTAATGAGGTTAGCGGGATTTACAGATACGCAGTATTTT	CASSLNGRLMRLAGFTDTQYF
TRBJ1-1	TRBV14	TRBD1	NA	TGTGCCAGCAGCCACCCCGGGAGGACAGGGCCGCACACTGAAGCTTTCTTT	CASSHPGRTGPHTEAFF
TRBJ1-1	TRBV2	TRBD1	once	TGTGCCAGCAGTGAGAGGGGGCAGAGTGAAGCTTTCTTT	CASSERGQSEAFF
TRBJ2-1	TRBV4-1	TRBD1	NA	TGCGCCAGCAGCTACCGGGACAGCTCCTACAATGAGCAGTTCTTC	CASSYRDSSYNEQFF
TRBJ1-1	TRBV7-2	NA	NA	TGTGCCCAGCGGGGGGCTGAGAACACTGAAGCTTTCTTT	CAQRGAENTEAFF
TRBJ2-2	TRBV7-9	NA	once	TGTGCCAGCAGCTTTGTGATGTTGGCCACCGGGGAGCTGTTTTTT	CASSFVMLATGELFF
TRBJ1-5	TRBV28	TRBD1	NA	TGTGCCAGCAGTGTTACGAGGACAGGGGGCGAGGGCAATCAGCCCCAGCATTTT	CASSVTRTGGEGNQPQHF
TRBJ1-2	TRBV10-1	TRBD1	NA	TGCGCCAGCAGTCCGGGACAGATCCCCGCTGACTATGGCTACACCTTC	CASSPGQIPADYGYTF